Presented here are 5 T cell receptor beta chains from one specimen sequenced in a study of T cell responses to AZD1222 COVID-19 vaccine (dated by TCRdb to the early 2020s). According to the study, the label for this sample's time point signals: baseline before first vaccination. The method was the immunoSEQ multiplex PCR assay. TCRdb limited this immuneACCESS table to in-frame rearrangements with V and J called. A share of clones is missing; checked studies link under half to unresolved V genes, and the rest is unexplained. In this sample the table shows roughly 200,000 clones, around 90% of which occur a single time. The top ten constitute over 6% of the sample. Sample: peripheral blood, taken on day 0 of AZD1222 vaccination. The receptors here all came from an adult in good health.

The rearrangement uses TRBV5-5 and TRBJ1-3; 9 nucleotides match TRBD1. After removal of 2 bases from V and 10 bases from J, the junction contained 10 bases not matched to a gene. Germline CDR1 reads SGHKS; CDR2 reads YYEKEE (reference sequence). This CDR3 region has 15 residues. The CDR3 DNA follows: TGTGCCAGCAGCTTTACGGACAGGGGCGGAGGGACCATATATTTT. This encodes CASSFTDRGGGTIYF.

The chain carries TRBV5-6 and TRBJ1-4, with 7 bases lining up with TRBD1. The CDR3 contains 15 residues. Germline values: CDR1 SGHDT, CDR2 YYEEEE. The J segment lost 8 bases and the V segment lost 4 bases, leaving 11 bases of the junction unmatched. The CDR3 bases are TGTGCCAGCAGCCAACTACAGGGGTCGGAAGAAAAACTGTTTTTT. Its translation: CASSQLQGSEEKLFF. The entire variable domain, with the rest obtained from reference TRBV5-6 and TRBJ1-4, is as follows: DAGVTQSPTHLIKTRGQQVTLRCSPKSGHDTVSWYQQALGQGPQFIFQYYEEEERQRGNFPDRFSGHQFPNYSSELNVNALLLGDSALYLCASSQLQGSEEKLFFGSGTQLSVL.

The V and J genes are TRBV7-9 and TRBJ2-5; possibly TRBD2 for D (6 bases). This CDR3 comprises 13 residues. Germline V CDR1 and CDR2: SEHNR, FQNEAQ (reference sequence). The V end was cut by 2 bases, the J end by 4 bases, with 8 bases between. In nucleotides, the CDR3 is TGTGCCAGCAGCTTAAGTAGCGGAGAGACCCAGTACTTC. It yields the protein CASSLSSGETQYF.

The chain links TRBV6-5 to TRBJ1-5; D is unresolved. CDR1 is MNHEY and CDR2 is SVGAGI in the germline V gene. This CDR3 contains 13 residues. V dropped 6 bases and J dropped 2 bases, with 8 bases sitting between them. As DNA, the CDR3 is TGTGCCAGCAGCGCCGTGGGCAATCAGCCCCAGCATTTT. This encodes CASSAVGNQPQHF.

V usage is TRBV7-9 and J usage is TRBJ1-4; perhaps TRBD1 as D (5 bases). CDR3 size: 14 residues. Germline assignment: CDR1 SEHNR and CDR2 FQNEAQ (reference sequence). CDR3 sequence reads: CALRGGTTNEKLFF. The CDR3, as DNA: TGTGCTCTTCGTGGGGGGACAACTAATGAAAAACTGTTTTTT.